This TCR beta chain was retrieved from a study of identical twins. Points from the study as a whole: Partial confounding of zero-insertion analyses by invariant MAIT and iNKT cells was possible. While abundant cord blood beta clonotypes carried fewer insertions, memory repertoires showed no such pattern.

Carrying unique molecular identifiers, the cDNA also gained a universal primer site through template switching. TCRdb reanalysed the 5' RACE reads using MiXCR and keeps one entry per CDR3 protein. The sample yields about 220,000 distinct CDR3 sequences, approximately 8% seen once. This clonotype was seen a few times. Its antigen is undetermined. Trimming took 8 bases from V and 6 from J; bases not matched to a gene: 11. The CDR3 consists of 14 residues. CDR1 and CDR2 from the germline V gene are LNHNV and YYDKDF (reference sequence). The sample was also linked to a second study, of yellow fever vaccine responses in identical twins.

The rearrangement links TRBV15 to TRBJ1-2, with 8 bases identical to TRBD1. This TCR was recovered from a woman between 18 and 30 years old in good health. The sequencing sample was made of CD8+ T cells sorted from blood. The CDR3, as DNA: TGTGCCACCGGCGAGGCCGGGACAGGAAATGGCTACACCTTC. It encodes CATGEAGTGNGYTF.